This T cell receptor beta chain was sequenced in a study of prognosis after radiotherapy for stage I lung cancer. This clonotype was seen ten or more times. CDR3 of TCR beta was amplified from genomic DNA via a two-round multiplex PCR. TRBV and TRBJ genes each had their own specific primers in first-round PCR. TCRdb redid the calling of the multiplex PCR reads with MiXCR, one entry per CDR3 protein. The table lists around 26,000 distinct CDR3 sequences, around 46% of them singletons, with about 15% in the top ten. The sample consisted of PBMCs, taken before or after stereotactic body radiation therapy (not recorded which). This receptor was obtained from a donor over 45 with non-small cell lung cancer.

The CDR3 loop is CASRALNEQFF. In nucleotides, the CDR3 is TGCGCCAGCCGGGCCCTCAATGAGCAGTTCTTC. The chain carries TRBV4-1 and TRBJ2-1; D is ambiguous. Germline CDR1 and CDR2: MGHRA and YSYEKL. The CDR3 is 11 amino acids. V dropped 8 bases and J dropped 6 bases, with 8 bases sitting between them.